Below, 13 T cell receptor beta chains from the same sample are listed, as sequenced in a study of OX40 agonist ivuxolimab in advanced cancers. Some clones are missing from TCRdb's copy, which holds only in-frame ones; the method was immunoSEQ multiplex PCR. The sample lists roughly 76,000 clones, roughly 85% seen once, with about 4% in the top ten. The sequenced sample was CD4+ or CD8+ T cells sorted from blood, obtained in a trial of the OX40 agonist ivuxolimab. The receptors were sampled from an adult with an advanced solid tumor such as melanoma, head and neck, liver or kidney cancer.

The chain employs TRBV28 and TRBJ1-1; D uncertain. V shed 6 bases and J shed 1 base, with 6 bases lying between them. The CDR3 consists of 12 residues. Germline V lookup: CDR1 MDHEN, CDR2 SYDVKM. In DNA form, the CDR3 reads TGTGCCAGCAGAGACCCGAACACTGAAGCTTTCTTT. This encodes CASRDPNTEAFF.

This clone was detected once. The chain has TRBV6-5 and TRBJ1-1; maybe TRBD1 (6 bases). Germline values: CDR1 MNHEY, CDR2 SVGAGI. The CDR3 spans 15 residues. Trimming pared 6 bases from V and 3 bases from J, leaving 17 bases between. The CDR3 loop is CASRQIQGLDTEAFF. CDR3 DNA: TGTGCCAGCAGACAAATACAGGGTCTGGACACTGAAGCTTTCTTT.

This sequence joins TRBV6-1 and TRBJ2-7; 7 bases match TRBD1. Germline trimming cut 6 bases from V and 5 bases from J; bases unmatched to any gene: 7. This CDR3 is 13 amino acids long. CDR1 and CDR2 (germline): MNHNS, SASEGT. The CDR3 here is CASRQGNLDEQYF. In DNA, the CDR3 is TGTGCCAGCAGACAGGGGAACCTGGACGAGCAGTACTTC.

This clone appeared once. J is TRBJ2-3 and V is TRBV18; 7 nucleotides align to TRBD2. Germline lookup yields CDR1 KGHSH and CDR2 LQKENI. This CDR3 comprises 15 residues. V lost 2 bases to trimming and J lost 1 base; unmatched junction nucleotides: 3. The CDR3 bases are TGTGCCAGCTCACCAGGACTAGATGGCACAGATACGCAGTATTTT. Its protein is CASSPGLDGTDTQYF.

The V call is TRBV5-1, the J call TRBJ2-2; D unresolved. Between the trimmed V and J ends, which lost 0 bases and 1 base, there was a span of 10 bases. In germline, CDR1 is SGHRS, CDR2 YFSETQ. The CDR3 totals 16 residues. The CDR3 here is CASSLEQQMNTGELFF. Here the CDR3 DNA reads TGCGCCAGCAGCTTGGAACAGCAAATGAACACCGGGGAGCTGTTTTTT.

V is TRBV6-5 and J is TRBJ1-1; no clear D gene. Germline CDR1 reads MNHEY; CDR2 reads SVGAGI. V was clipped by 2 bases and J by 1 base, with 8 bases between them. CDR3 size: 14 residues. The CDR3 sequence: CASSYDTTNTEAFF. CDR3 nucleotides: TGTGCCAGCAGTTACGACACCACGAACACTGAAGCTTTCTTT.

The V call is TRBV9, the J call TRBJ2-2; 9 bases are a match to TRBD2. This CDR3 has 16 residues. V lost 2 bases to trimming and J lost 1 base; unmatched junction nucleotides: 3. Germline CDR1 SGDLS, CDR2 YYNGEE. Here the CDR3 DNA reads TGTGCCAGCAGCGTCGGAGCGGGAGGGAACACCGGGGAGCTGTTTTTT. Translation: CASSVGAGGNTGELFF.

The chain carries TRBV19 and TRBJ2-1; the match to TRBD1 covers 10 bases. CDR3 length: 15 amino acids. In germline, CDR1 is LNHDA, CDR2 SQIVND (reference sequence). V was clipped by 3 bases and J by 16 bases; unmatched bases: 15. The CDR3 region has the DNA TGTGCCAGTAGTATGGGTGCCGGGACAGGGGAAACTTATTTCTTC. Its protein is CASSMGAGTGETYFF.

The rearrangement joins TRBV15 to TRBJ2-3; perhaps TRBD2 as D (5 bases). CDR3 length equals 13 residues. Germline V gene data show CDR1 as LNHNV and CDR2 as YYDKDF (reference sequence). The V gene lost 4 bases and the J gene lost 2 bases, with 7 bases spanning the gap. The CDR3 loop reads CATSKLATDTQYF. The CDR3 region has the DNA TGTGCCACCAGCAAGCTAGCCACAGATACGCAGTATTTT. The full variable domain, with the rest looked up from reference TRBV15 and TRBJ2-3, is DAMVIQNPRYQVTQFGKPVTLSCSQTLNHNVMYWYQQKSSQAPKLLFHYYDKDFNNEADTPDNFQSRRPNTSFCFLDIRSPGLGDTAMYLCATSKLATDTQYFGPGTRLTVL.

This clone has a handful of counts. This chain joins TRBV19 and TRBJ1-5; 12 bases line up with TRBD1. This CDR3 spans 17 amino acids. J lost 2 bases, V lost 6 bases, and 8 bases had no gene match. Germline V gene lookup returns CDR1 LNHDA and CDR2 SQIVND (reference sequence). Here the CDR3 DNA reads TGTGCCAGTAGAGGGGGACAGGGGGCATATGGCAATCAGCCCCAGCATTTT. As protein: CASRGGQGAYGNQPQHF.

This sequence joins TRBV7-6 and TRBJ2-2; TRBD2 aligns across 13 bases. The CDR3 covers 18 residues. The V and J ends lost 4 bases and 6 bases, in that order; junction bases with no gene match: 11. CDR1 and CDR2 (germline): SGHVS, FNYEAQ. In DNA, the CDR3 is TGTGCCAGCAGCTGGGCGGCCGGGACTAGCGGGACGGCCGGGGAGCTGTTTTTT. This sequence encodes CASSWAAGTSGTAGELFF.

As regards this clone: One end of the junction does not line up with germline, which may come from a read error. The chain is built from TRBV5-1 and TRBJ2-5, with 7 bases lining up with TRBD1. The better agreement between TRBJ2-7 and the DNA end casts doubt on the J call. The germline V gene has CDR1 SGHRS and CDR2 YFSETQ. The CDR3 consists of 13 residues. In DNA, the CDR3 is TGTGCCAGTCGCCGGACAGGCTCCTACGAGCAGTACTTC. Protein: CASRRTGSYEQYF.

This rearrangement joins TRBV6-5 to TRBJ2-7; 11 nucleotides match TRBD2. Looked up from germline, CDR1 is MNHEY and CDR2 is SVGAGI. Trimming cost V 5 bases and J 6 bases; bases outside gene matches: 6. This CDR3 has 14 residues. The CDR3 here is CASSVRLAGGEQYF. The CDR3 DNA reads TGTGCCAGCAGTGTTAGGCTAGCGGGAGGCGAGCAGTACTTC.